This T cell receptor beta chain stems from a study of identical twins. Findings of the study overall: Twins' surplus sharing was weaker for beta out-of-frame sequences.

TCRdb fed the 5' RACE reads into MiXCR, producing one record per CDR3 protein. This sample has more than 400,000 distinct CDR3 sequences; roughly 15% occur once, and the top ten carry more than 0.4%. This clonotype was found a few times. The antigen is not known. V was pared by 0 bases and J by 8 bases, with 2 bases of the junction left unmatched. This CDR3 contains 14 residues. CDR1 and CDR2 (germline): SGHRS, YFSETQ. The sample was also reused in another study, on yellow fever vaccine responses in identical twins.

The V gene is TRBV5-1, the J gene TRBJ1-4, with TRBD1 matching 9 bases. The origin of this receptor is a woman between 18 and 30 years old in good health. Sequenced material: CD4+ T cells sorted from blood. The CDR3 DNA reads TGCGCCAGCAGCTTGGGACAGGGGGAGGAAAAACTGTTTTTT. Protein: CASSLGQGEEKLFF.